This T cell receptor beta chain was sequenced in a study of cytomegalovirus exposure and HLA in healthy donors. Study context: Inside one of the first data releases sat about 85 million unique TCRs taken from HLA-typed donors.

About this clone itself: Its antigen is unidentified.

Primers included in the PCR were 60 Vbeta and 13 Jbeta primers. Some clones are missing from TCRdb's copy, which holds only in-frame ones; the method was immunoSEQ multiplex PCR. This repertoire shows 150,000 to 200,000 clones, roughly 86% found once; its top ten account for 1.5% to 2%. Points from the study as a whole: Apart from CMV serostatus, no immune exposure information was available. Previously analyzed data showed that most TCR beta V segments were productive at a frequency of about 90% or about 30%. Common viral pathogens (according to a later analysis) appeared linked to several of the most significant clusters.

V was pared by 8 bases and J by 1 base, with 5 bases of the junction left unmatched. The CDR3 is made up of 14 amino acids. Germline V lookup: CDR1 MGHDK, CDR2 SYGVNS. The sequence came from a woman between 18 and 29 years old in good health and CMV-seronegative. The sequencing input was PBMCs. The chain joins TRBV25-1 to TRBJ1-5, with 7 bases that match TRBD1. CDR3 residues: CASATTGSNQPQHF. CDR3 DNA: TGTGCCAGCGCGACGACAGGGAGCAATCAGCCCCAGCATTTT.